This paragraph reports one T cell receptor beta chain. CDR1 is LGHDT, CDR2 YNNKEL, per germline (reference sequence). The CDR3 contains 15 residues. V was cut by 3 bases and J by 0 bases, with 6 bases left in between. The entry originates in a study of blood T cell repertoires in COVID-19. Across the whole study: Researchers got acute and convalescent COVID-19 samples from the United States, Italy and Spain. PBMCs, B-cell-depleted T cells, or T cells provided the cDNA or gDNA that made up the material.

Participants were aged about 18 to 90 years from approximately 23 US areas. Each recovered donor of Cohort 3 presented with two negative PCRs, clearance, or symptom resolution. The table came from immunoSEQ multiplex PCR; TCRdb's copy has only in-frame clones and leaves some out. The sample carries around 200,000 clones, 70% to 90% recorded once. Sequenced: PBMCs or T cells enriched from blood (not recorded which). The chain is built from TRBV3-1 (or the pseudogene TRBV3-2) and TRBJ1-6; no reliable D call. The TCR was taken from a man aged 30 to 45 who had recovered from COVID-19. The DNA for the CDR3 is TGTGCCAGCAGCCAGGGGAGCTCCTATAATTCACCCCTCCACTTT. It is translated as CASSQGSSYNSPLHF.